This T cell receptor beta chain was captured in a study of Ad26.COV2.S vaccination and SARS-CoV-2 variants (dated by TCRdb to about 2021). Turning to the overall study: Donors in the vaccine arm were drawn from COV1001, a multicentre, randomized, double-blind, placebo-controlled phase I-IIa trial testing Ad26.COV2.S in healthy adults. Ad26.COV2.S was given intramuscularly at 5x10^10 or 1x10^11 viral particles, as a single shot or as two shots 56 days apart. A total of 32 samples were included in the TCR-sequenced set, comprising around 19 Ad26.COV2.S vaccine recipients, 5 placebo recipients and 8 SARS-CoV-2 convalescent individuals. Participants in the trial were split at random into five groups of five each, receiving low-dose or high-dose Ad26.COV2.S once or twice, or else placebo on both occasions. Investigators did not know the trial group allocation while performing experiments and assessing outcomes. TCRbeta repertoire sequencing was used to assess the specificity and breadth of SARS-CoV-2-reactive T cell receptors after Ad26.COV2.S vaccination.

The sample's treatment or condition label, decoded: roughly 19 received Ad26.COV2.S at low or high dose, single or two shots; roughly five received placebo; per-sample allocation not given. For vaccine and placebo recipients, the sequenced repertoires came from samples collected on day 63 after the first injection. Cohort 1b enrolled around 24 adults aged 18-55 years at a single site in Boston, USA, between 29 July and 7 August 2020. Ad26.COV2.S was a replication-incompetent adenovirus type 26 vector that expressed a prefusion-stabilized SARS-CoV-2 spike protein derived from the original Wuhan strain. On this clone: The antigen this receptor binds is unknown. Base qualities were left out, and no much larger clone turns up one base away.

TCRbeta CDR3 regions were sequenced with the immunoSEQ Assay. After extraction, genomic DNA underwent amplification by bias-controlled multiplex PCR, followed by high-throughput sequencing. In the paper's pipeline: To quantify the absolute abundance of every unique TCRbeta CDR3 region, sequences were collapsed and filtered. T cell fraction was estimated by normalizing TCRbeta template counts to usable DNA, with usable DNA measured through amplification of reference genes found in all nucleated cells. Repertoire TCRs were annotated as SARS-CoV-2-specific by exact matching of V gene, CDR3 amino acid sequence and J gene to a known reactive TCR set. The reference SARS-CoV-2 TCR set was obtained from MIRA and was filtered for enrichment in COVID-19-positive ImmuneCODE repertoires, whereby public or cross-reactive TCRs were removed. Using the MIRA antigens, annotated TCRs were further analysed by specific ORF or by position within an ORF. Breadth was defined as the number of annotated unique rearrangements divided by the total number of unique productive rearrangements, and depth was defined as the summed frequency of the annotated unique rearrangements. Two-sided Wilcoxon rank-sum tests were applied when comparing TCR breadth between groups. This is the immuneACCESS table as TCRdb keeps it, with only in-frame sequences that have V and J called. A part of the clones is gone; compared with another copy, unresolved V genes explain less than half, and the rest is unexplained. V and J calls and clone size come straight from that table; D and trimming were deduced from the DNA. The sample has approximately 420,000 clones on record, 75% to 90% of them singletons. Jointly, the top ten make up roughly 3.5% of the sample.

From the cysteine through the phenylalanine, the CDR3 covers 15 amino acids. Here the CDR3 DNA is all that survives: 45 bases in frame from base 1. The germline V gene encodes CDR1 MNHEY and CDR2 SMNVEV (reference sequence). V lost 5 bases and J lost 6 bases, and the count of bases not matched to a germline gene is 7. Paper-wide results and their limitations: Comparing responses between vaccine doses or regimens was not something the study was powered to do. Spike-specific TCR breadth was higher in Ad26.COV2.S recipients than in placebo recipients (P = 0.0014). According to the authors, total T cell responses may have been underestimated by the TCR breadth and depth analyses. Comparable non-spike TCR breadth was observed between vaccine and placebo recipients, consistent with only spike being contained in the vaccine. After vaccination, substantial breadth of spike-specific CD8+ and CD4+ T cell responses was reported.

The source material was peripheral blood, sampled in a trial of Ad26.COV2.S vaccine versus placebo. This chain joins TRBV27 to TRBJ1-4, with 9 bases matching TRBD1. This TCR was sampled from a person between 18 and 65 years old who received the Ad26.COV2.S COVID-19 vaccine or a placebo. The CDR3 reads CASSQFRDRDEKLFF. The nucleotides are TGTGCCAGCAGTCAGTTTCGGGACAGGGATGAAAAACTGTTTTTT.